Listed below are T cell receptor beta chains from one sample, sequenced in a study of cytomegalovirus exposure and HLA in healthy donors. Assay used: immunoSEQ multiplex PCR; TCRdb lists only in-frame clones, some missing. The repertoire includes 95,000 to 100,000 clones, roughly 71% of them detected once, and 10% sits in the top ten. The specimen sequenced was PBMCs. All receptors come from a man in his fifties in good health and CMV-seronegative. Each CDR3 is given with its conserved first and last residue. The order of the fields is J gene, clone size, V gene, D gene, CDR3 protein, CDR3 DNA. A D gene is named only where the DNA matches it firmly. The listing skips clone size in some rows; elsewhere it reads once, few, many or a size class.

>TRBJ2-3|few|TRBV28|-
CASSSPSSSFSTDTQYF
TGTGCCAGCAGTTCCCCTTCTAGCTCCTTTAGCACAGATACGCAGTATTTT
>TRBJ2-7|-|TRBV28|-
CASRDKFYEQYF
TGTGCCAGCAGAGACAAGTTCTACGAGCAGTACTTC
>TRBJ1-4|-|TRBV18|TRBD1
CASSRGQLNEKLFF
TGTGCCAGCTCACGGGGACAGCTGAATGAAAAACTGTTTTTT
>TRBJ2-6|-|TRBV7-9|-
CASNYDQANVLTF
TGTGCCAGCAACTATGACCAGGCCAACGTCCTGACTTTC
>TRBJ1-2|few|TRBV6-1|TRBD1
CASSLGQGRMGYTF
TGTGCCAGCAGCCTTGGACAGGGCCGGATGGGCTACACCTTC
>TRBJ1-6|few|TRBV2|TRBD1
CASRKDRALSNSPLHF
TGTGCCAGCAGGAAGGACAGGGCGCTTTCTAATTCACCCCTCCACTTT
>TRBJ1-4|-|TRBV30|-
CAWSSARGYNEKLFF
TGTGCCTGGAGTTCGGCAAGGGGGTATAATGAAAAACTGTTTTTT
>TRBJ1-1|-|TRBV6-5|-
CASWRGPTEAFF
TGTGCCAGCTGGCGAGGGCCCACTGAAGCTTTCTTT
>TRBJ1-2|-|TRBV29-1|TRBD1
CSVDGSGQGAYGYTF
TGCAGCGTTGATGGTTCAGGGCAGGGGGCGTATGGCTACACCTTC
>TRBJ2-7|-|TRBV30|TRBD1
CAWSGDRGQEQYF
TGTGCCTGGAGTGGGGACAGGGGGCAGGAGCAGTACTTC
>TRBJ2-2|few|TRBV14|TRBD2
CASSPLASGPRELFF
TGTGCCAGCAGCCCCCTGGCTAGCGGGCCGAGGGAGCTGTTTTTT
>TRBJ2-2|-|TRBV10-1|TRBD1
CASSVTGAGELFF
TGCGCCAGCAGTGTGACAGGGGCCGGGGAGCTGTTTTTT
>TRBJ2-1|-|TRBV7-7|-
CASSLERGNEQFF
TGTGCTAGCAGCTTGGAGAGGGGGAATGAGCAGTTCTTC
>TRBJ2-5|-|TRBV18|-
CASSPPSGSQETQYF
TGTGCCAGCTCACCACCTAGCGGCTCCCAAGAGACCCAGTACTTC
>TRBJ1-6|-|TRBV7-2|TRBD1
CASSYRSGTDYNSPLHF
TGTGCCAGCAGCTACAGGTCCGGGACAGATTATAATTCACCCCTCCACTTT
>TRBJ2-7|-|TRBV15|-
CATSSDGQGYEQYF
TGTGCCACCAGCAGTGACGGCCAGGGCTACGAGCAGTACTTC
>TRBJ1-1|many|TRBV5-8|TRBD1
CASAGTGLLNTEAFF
TGTGCCAGCGCCGGGACAGGACTTCTGAACACTGAAGCTTTCTTT
>TRBJ1-2|-|TRBV7-2|-
CASSLSTGRYGYTF
TGTGCCAGCAGCTTATCAACAGGGCGCTATGGCTACACCTTC
>TRBJ1-2|-|TRBV14|-
CASSQDLGTYYGYTF
TGTGCCAGCAGCCAAGATCTTGGCACGTACTATGGCTACACCTTC
>TRBJ2-7|-|TRBV28|-
CASSLPLDSYEQYF
TGTGCCAGCAGTTTACCCCTGGACAGCTACGAGCAGTACTTC
>TRBJ2-5|-|TRBV7-9|-
CASSSPRFQETQYF
TGTGCCAGCAGCTCTCCTCGGTTCCAAGAGACCCAGTACTTC
>TRBJ2-7|-|TRBV7-2|-
CASSLDAPYLRGQYF
TGTGCCAGCAGCTTAGATGCACCTTACCTACGAGGGCAGTACTTC
>TRBJ1-1|once|TRBV6-5|TRBD1
CASKLQGTDTEAFF
TGTGCCAGCAAATTACAGGGGACGGACACTGAAGCTTTCTTT
>TRBJ2-7|-|TRBV7-9|TRBD1
CASSRTGTDHEQYF
TGTGCCAGCAGCCGGACAGGGACCGACCACGAGCAGTACTTC
>TRBJ2-7|-|TRBV19|TRBD2
CASSIGSGSGEQYF
TGTGCCAGTAGTATCGGTAGCGGGAGCGGTGAGCAGTACTTC
>TRBJ1-5|-|TRBV5-6|TRBD1
CASSTTGLSNQPRHF
TGTGCCAGCAGCACGACAGGGCTGAGCAATCAGCCCCGGCATTTT
>TRBJ1-6|-|TRBV6-4|-
CASSVSENSPLHF
TGTGCCAGCAGTGTCTCAGAGAATTCACCCCTCCACTTT
>TRBJ2-7|-|TRBV6-6|-
CASSYFQVSYEQYF
TGTGCCAGCAGTTACTTTCAGGTCTCCTACGAGCAGTACTTC
>TRBJ1-5|-|TRBV10-3|-
CAISFQVDQPQHF
TGTGCCATCAGTTTCCAGGTAGATCAGCCCCAGCATTTT
>TRBJ1-2|-|TRBV5-1|-
CASSLDQGYGYTF
TGCGCCAGCAGCTTGGATCAGGGCTATGGCTACACCTTC
>TRBJ1-1|-|TRBV25-1|-
CASIENTEAFF
TGTGCCAGCATAGAGAACACTGAAGCTTTCTTT
>TRBJ2-3|-|TRBV2|TRBD2
CASQRGNTDTQYF
TGTGCCAGCCAGCGGGGAAACACAGATACGCAGTATTTT
>TRBJ1-2|-|TRBV5-1|-
CASSLQTDYGYTF
TGCGCCAGCAGCCTTCAGACAGACTATGGCTACACCTTC
>TRBJ2-2|-|TRBV28|-
CASSPIPQNGPGTGELFF
TGTGCCAGCAGTCCGATTCCCCAGAACGGGCCAGGGACCGGGGAGCTGTTTTTT
>TRBJ2-6|-|TRBV15|-
CATSGAGAGANVLTF
TGTGCCACCAGCGGAGCAGGGGCAGGGGCCAACGTCCTGACTTTC
>TRBJ1-1|-|TRBV19|-
CASSMGGARGNTEAFF
TGTGCCAGTAGTATGGGGGGGGCGCGAGGGAACACTGAAGCTTTCTTT
>TRBJ2-3|-|TRBV6-1|-
CASTRGTPGDTQYF
TGTGCCAGCACCCGCGGGACGCCGGGCGATACGCAGTATTTT
>TRBJ2-3|-|TRBV25-1|-
CASSEFGTDTQYF
TGTGCCAGCAGTGAATTCGGCACAGATACGCAGTATTTT
>TRBJ1-5|-|TRBV30|TRBD1
CAWATGGDGQPQHF
TGTGCCTGGGCTACAGGGGGCGATGGTCAGCCCCAGCATTTT
>TRBJ1-6|-|TRBV29-1|-
CSVEPAGASSPLHF
TGCAGCGTTGAACCCGCGGGGGCAAGCTCACCCCTCCACTTT
>TRBJ1-6|-|TRBV28|-
CASSGTGSTPGGSPLHF
TGTGCCAGCAGTGGAACAGGGTCGACTCCGGGTGGCTCACCCCTCCACTTT
>TRBJ1-2|-|TRBV12-5|-
CASGLAGRNYGYTF
TGTGCTAGTGGTTTGGCAGGGAGGAACTATGGCTACACCTTC
>TRBJ1-2|-|TRBV5-1|TRBD1
CASRTDFDRGYGYTF
TGCGCCAGCAGGACTGACTTCGACAGGGGCTATGGCTACACCTTC
>TRBJ2-5|-|TRBV6-5|-
CASSYSPQETQYF
TGTGCCAGCAGTTACAGCCCCCAAGAGACCCAGTACTTC